A selection of T cell receptor beta chains follows, all from one sample in a study of beta chain features in type 1 diabetes. TCRdb's table, derived via immunoSEQ multiplex PCR, lists solely in-frame clones and lacks some. The table includes a few hundred thousand clones, 10% to 15% detected once. Sequencing was carried out using naive CD4+ T cells from blood. These receptors came from a woman between 18 and 29 years old with type 1 diabetes. Each CDR3 is given with its conserved first and last residue. D genes are given only for firm matches. The size of a clone is reported for some rows only, either as once, few or many, or as a class for expanded clones.

TRBD2,TRBJ2-2,TRBV5-1,few,CASSSGLAGGTGELFF,TGCGCCAGCAGCTCTGGACTAGCGGGAGGGACCGGGGAGCTGTTTTTT
TRBD1,TRBJ1-5,TRBV4-1,few,CASSRTTDRGVGQPQHF,TGCGCCAGCAGCCGCACCACGGACAGGGGAGTCGGGCAGCCCCAGCATTTT
TRBD1,TRBJ2-7,TRBV10-3,few,CAISESTGGSEQYF,TGTGCCATCAGTGAGTCGACAGGGGGCTCCGAGCAGTACTTC
TRBD1,TRBJ1-3,TRBV2,few,CASTGDRGSGNTIYF,TGTGCCAGCACCGGGGACAGGGGCTCTGGAAACACCATATATTTT
.,TRBJ2-7,TRBV6-1,few,CASSRERASYEQYF,TGTGCCAGCAGCCGGGAAAGGGCCTCCTACGAGCAGTACTTC
TRBD1,TRBJ1-6,TRBV29-1,.,CSGLGPQGALHF,TGCAGCGGGCTGGGCCCCCAGGGGGCCCTCCACTTT
TRBD1,TRBJ1-3,TRBV25-1,few,CASSDEGTGASGNTIYF,TGTGCCAGCAGTGACGAGGGGACAGGAGCCTCTGGAAACACCATATATTTT
.,TRBJ2-1,TRBV30,few,CAWSAPNEQFF,TGTGCCTGGAGTGCTCCCAATGAGCAGTTCTTC
TRBD1,TRBJ1-2,TRBV7-8,.,CASSPRDSYGYTF,TGTGCCAGCAGCCCACGGGACAGCTATGGCTACACCTTC
TRBD2,TRBJ2-2,TRBV4-1,few,CASSQVRAGVNTGELFF,TGCGCCAGCAGCCAAGTTCGGGCGGGAGTGAACACCGGGGAGCTGTTTTTT
.,TRBJ2-2,TRBV5-4,once,CASSWGYRDGELFF,TGTGCCAGCAGCTGGGGTTATCGGGACGGGGAGCTGTTTTTT
TRBD2,TRBJ2-2,TRBV13,.,CASSRVAGLNTGELFF,TGTGCCAGCAGCCGCGTAGCGGGTTTGAACACCGGGGAGCTGTTTTTT
.,TRBJ1-2,TRBV28,few,CASSLSYGDGYTF,TGTGCCAGCAGTTTAAGTTATGGAGATGGCTACACCTTC
.,TRBJ2-7,TRBV7-2,.,CASTPGSYEQYF,TGTGCCAGCACTCCCGGGAGCTACGAGCAGTACTTC
.,TRBJ2-7,TRBV5-1,.,CASSLELGPSGKQYF,TGCGCCAGCAGCTTGGAATTGGGGCCCTCGGGCAAGCAGTACTTC
TRBD1,TRBJ2-6,TRBV10-3,.,CATGTGGLSGANVLTF,TGTGCCACAGGGACAGGGGGCCTCTCTGGGGCCAACGTCCTGACTTTC
.,TRBJ1-1,TRBV6-5,few,CASGLTEAFF,TGTGCCAGCGGCTTAACTGAAGCTTTCTTT
.,TRBJ1-2,TRBV10-3,few,CAISESLDYYGYTF,TGTGCCATCAGTGAGTCTCTAGACTACTATGGCTACACCTTC
.,TRBJ2-7,TRBV18,few,CASSPPSPGEYEQYF,TGTGCCAGCTCACCACCCAGTCCTGGAGAGTACGAGCAGTACTTC
TRBD1,TRBJ2-7,TRBV6-4,.,CASSLRQGPSYEQYF,TGTGCCAGCAGCCTACGACAGGGTCCTTCATACGAGCAGTACTTC
.,TRBJ1-3,TRBV7-2,few,CASSREVQGRNTIYF,TGTGCCAGCAGCAGAGAGGTCCAGGGCCGAAACACCATATATTTT
.,TRBJ2-5,TRBV10-3,once,CAISPQDSGTQYF,TGTGCCATCAGCCCCCAAGACTCCGGGACCCAGTACTTC
.,TRBJ1-5,TRBV7-9,few,CASSLAGAGNQPQHF,TGTGCCAGCAGCTTAGCGGGGGCGGGTAATCAGCCCCAGCATTTT